Detailed here is one T cell receptor beta chain. Its antigen is undetermined. This table comes from immunoSEQ multiplex PCR, and its TCRdb copy is limited to in-frame clones, with some not included. The sample carries fewer than 500,000 clones, 90% recorded once. Noted treatment: about 20 received Ad26.COV2.S at low or high dose, single or two shots; roughly five received placebo; per-sample allocation not given. Day 63 after the first injection of vaccine or placebo was the sampling time. The sample is drawn from a study of Ad26.COV2.S vaccination and SARS-CoV-2 variants. Overall study results and limits: Overall T cell responses may have been underestimated by the analyses of TCR breadth and depth. Researchers reported similar non-spike TCR breadth in vaccine and placebo recipients.

The length of the CDR3 is 17 residues. Losses at the gene ends were 5 bases for V and 2 bases for J; bases not matched to a gene: 12. Germline assignment: CDR1 MNHEY and CDR2 SMNVEV (reference sequence). This clonotype originated in a person aged 18-60 years who received the Ad26.COV2.S COVID-19 vaccine or a placebo. The sample consisted of peripheral blood, taken in a trial of Ad26.COV2.S vaccine versus placebo. V and J are TRBV27 and TRBJ2-3, with TRBD2 identical over 8 bases. The CDR3: CASSTKAGEQITDTQYF. DNA of the CDR3: TGTGCCAGCAGTACTAAAGCGGGAGAGCAAATCACAGATACGCAGTATTTT.